This is a list of T cell receptor beta chains from one sample in a study of shared clonotypes between healthy human individuals. The protocol was immunoSEQ multiplex PCR, while the TCRdb copy is restricted to in-frame clones and leaves out a portion. The table has 2 million to 2.5 million clones, about 95% seen once; the top ten hold 0.85% to 1.3%. The sequencing sample was made of naive CD8+ T cells sorted from blood. The receptors were gathered from a man aged 18-30 years in good health. Each CDR3 is given with its conserved first and last residue. D genes are given only for firm matches. Size is stated for part of the rows, as once, few or many counts, or as a class when the clone is expanded.

clone_size j_call d_call v_call cdr3_aa cdr3_nt
NA TRBJ2-1 NA TRBV28 CASSYPRGEEGWNEQFF TGTGCCAGCAGTTACCCCCGAGGGGAAGAAGGTTGGAATGAGCAGTTCTTC
NA TRBJ2-7 TRBD1 TRBV10-1 CASSESGTGIHEQYF TGCGCCAGCAGTGAGTCCGGGACAGGGATCCACGAGCAGTACTTC
NA TRBJ1-1 TRBD1 TRBV27 CASSTGGTEAFF TGTGCCAGCTCTACAGGGGGCACTGAAGCTTTCTTT
NA TRBJ2-7 NA TRBV2 CASSEGLHANSLF TGTGCCAGCAGTGAGGGCCTACATGCCAATTCCCTGTTC
NA TRBJ2-2 NA TRBV21-1 CASSITRLAGTRTGELFF TGTGCCAGCAGCATCACCCGACTAGCGGGTACAAGGACCGGGGAGCTGTTTTTT
NA TRBJ2-7 NA TRBV29-1 CSVGAGYGYEQYF TGCAGCGTTGGGGCGGGGTACGGCTACGAGCAGTACTTC
NA TRBJ2-6 NA TRBV5-4 CASQHSGANVLTF TGTGCCAGCCAACATTCTGGGGCCAACGTCCTGACTTTC
NA TRBJ1-5 TRBD1 TRBV4-1 CASSQEEGTGYRNQPQHF TGCGCCAGCAGCCAAGAGGAGGGGACAGGGTATCGCAATCAGCCCCAGCATTTT
NA TRBJ2-2 NA TRBV30 CAWSPATGELFF TGTGCCTGGAGTCCAGCCACCGGGGAGCTGTTTTTT
NA TRBJ2-7 NA TRBV7-8 CASSLGVGYNVEQYF TGTGCCAGCAGCTTAGGAGTGGGCTACAATGTCGAGCAGTACTTC
NA TRBJ2-7 NA TRBV10-2 CASTSDPYTYEQYF TGCGCCAGCACCTCCGACCCTTATACCTACGAGCAGTACTTC
NA TRBJ2-3 NA TRBV7-9 CASSLEDPLQYF TGTGCCAGCAGCTTAGAGGACCCCCTGCAGTATTTT
few TRBJ2-2 TRBD1 TRBV6-4 CASSASGTGTELFF TGTGCCAGCAGTGCCTCCGGGACAGGGACTGAGCTGTTTTTT
NA TRBJ2-1 NA TRBV2 CASSGWTENEQFF TGTGCCAGCAGTGGATGGACGGAAAATGAGCAGTTCTTC
once TRBJ2-7 NA TRBV25-1 CASSVMREQYF TGTGCCAGCAGTGTAATGAGGGAGCAGTACTTC
NA TRBJ2-7 NA TRBV4-3 CASSPVGGSEQYF TGCGCCAGCAGCCCCGTGGGTGGAAGCGAGCAGTACTTC
NA TRBJ2-7 TRBD1 TRBV19 CASSFGQEEQYF TGTGCCAGTAGTTTCGGACAGGAAGAGCAGTACTTC
NA TRBJ2-7 NA TRBV28 CASSFGQMGNYEQYF TGTGCCAGCAGTTTCGGGCAGATGGGAAACTACGAGCAGTACTTC
NA TRBJ1-1 NA TRBV5-6 CASSPGGMNTEAFF TGTGCCAGCAGCCCGGGGGGTATGAACACTGAAGCTTTCTTT
NA TRBJ2-3 TRBD1 TRBV15 CATSGDRGISDTQYF TGTGCCACCAGCGGGGACAGGGGGATATCAGATACGCAGTATTTT
NA TRBJ2-7 NA TRBV30 CAWIGGSPYEQYF TGTGCCTGGATCGGGGGCAGTCCCTACGAGCAGTACTTC
NA TRBJ2-7 TRBD2 TRBV7-9 CASSFGGSPSEQYF TGTGCCAGCAGCTTTGGCGGGAGCCCTTCCGAGCAGTACTTC
few TRBJ1-6 NA TRBV9 CASSVSDGAPFLHF TGTGCCAGCAGCGTCTCCGACGGGGCTCCTTTCCTCCACTTT
once TRBJ1-2 NA TRBV29-1 CSASDSRYGYTF TGCAGCGCATCGGACAGCCGCTATGGCTACACCTTC
NA TRBJ2-3 TRBD2 TRBV10-1 CASSELAEGWTQYF TGCGCCAGCAGTGAACTAGCGGAGGGATGGACGCAGTATTTT
NA TRBJ1-2 NA TRBV4-3 CASSQDPGDYYGYTF TGCGCCAGCAGCCAAGATCCGGGGGACTACTATGGCTACACCTTC
NA TRBJ1-5 TRBD1 TRBV5-4 CASSSQGDSNQPQHF TGTGCCAGCAGCTCCCAGGGGGATAGCAATCAGCCCCAGCATTTT
NA TRBJ2-1 TRBD1 TRBV9 CASSVGGTGEQFF TGTGCCAGCAGCGTAGGTGGGACAGGGGAGCAGTTCTTC
NA TRBJ2-7 NA TRBV4-2 CASSQEGLGSYEQYF TGTGCCAGCAGCCAAGAGGGGTTGGGGTCCTACGAGCAGTACTTC
once TRBJ1-5 NA TRBV13 CASSLEGSQPQHF TGTGCCAGCAGCCTCGAGGGTAGTCAGCCCCAGCATTTT
NA TRBJ1-1 TRBD1 TRBV5-1 CASSLGAGTVDEAFF TGCGCCAGCAGCTTGGGCGCTGGGACAGTTGATGAAGCTTTCTTT
NA TRBJ2-7 TRBD1 TRBV5-6 CASSEQGREQYF TGTGCCAGCAGCGAACAGGGGCGAGAGCAGTACTTC
NA TRBJ2-7 NA TRBV4-1 CASSQETGLSYEQYF TGCGCCAGCAGCCAAGAGACAGGATTATCTTACGAGCAGTACTTC
NA TRBJ2-7 NA TRBV14 CASSHTRSDFYEQYF TGTGCCAGCAGCCACACGAGGTCAGACTTCTACGAGCAGTACTTC
NA TRBJ1-1 TRBD1 TRBV4-1 CASSQVNRQGATEAFF TGCGCCAGCAGCCAAGTAAATAGGCAGGGGGCCACTGAAGCTTTCTTT
NA TRBJ1-4 NA TRBV2 CASSSIPNEKLFF TGTGCCAGCAGTTCCATCCCGAATGAAAAACTGTTTTTT
NA TRBJ2-7 TRBD1 TRBV28 CASKTDRAFYEQYF TGTGCCAGCAAAACTGACAGGGCTTTCTACGAGCAGTACTTC
NA TRBJ2-7 NA TRBV9 CASSVGVTAIYEQYF TGTGCCAGCAGCGTAGGGGTGACGGCGATCTACGAGCAGTACTTC
NA TRBJ1-1 NA TRBV5-6 CASSSASTEAFF TGTGCCAGCAGCTCAGCCTCCACTGAAGCTTTCTTT
NA TRBJ2-2 TRBD2 TRBV7-7 CASSSGGKLLAGELFF TGTGCTAGCAGCTCGGGAGGGAAACTGTTGGCCGGGGAGCTGTTTTTT
NA TRBJ2-3 TRBD1 TRBV13 CASGPQGVSDTQYF TGTGCCAGCGGCCCACAGGGGGTCTCAGATACGCAGTATTTT
NA TRBJ2-7 TRBD1 TRBV6-1 CASSGTVSSYEQYF TGTGCCAGCAGCGGGACAGTGAGCTCCTACGAGCAGTACTTC
NA TRBJ1-2 NA TRBV27 CASSSPGNYGYTF TGTGCCAGCAGTTCACCGGGGAACTATGGCTACACCTTC
NA TRBJ1-3 NA TRBV6-1 CASSVDSSSGNTIYF TGTGCCAGCAGTGTGGACAGTTCCTCTGGAAACACCATATATTTT